A selection of T cell receptor beta chains follows, all from one sample in a study of blood T cell repertoires in COVID-19. The protocol was immunoSEQ multiplex PCR, while the TCRdb copy is restricted to in-frame clones and leaves out a portion. The sample contains approximately 220,000 clones, 85% to 90% of which appear only once. The specimen was PBMCs or T cells enriched from blood (not recorded which). These receptor sequences come from a woman between 18 and 29 years old in a cohort exposed to, infected with or recovered from COVID-19 (not recorded which). Each CDR3 is given with its conserved first and last residue. Not every row has a clone size; where given, it reads once, few, many or a size class.

abundance,v_gene,CDR3aa
NA,TRBV7-2,CASSFSGEKQPQHF
NA,TRBV11-2,CASSLWSGRISYEQYF
NA,TRBV7-6,CASSFLAVPDTQYF
NA,TRBV18,CASSPGTGNLDTQYF
few,TRBV28,CASSFREMHNEQFF
NA,TRBV5-6,CASTQGSANTEAFF
NA,TRBV5-5,CASSFERALGAEAFF
NA,TRBV4-1,CASSQLANQETQYF
NA,TRBV29-1,CSGGLREHTQYF
NA,TRBV28,CASSLTGTVGYTF
NA,TRBV5-1,CASSLGQGYYEQFF
NA,TRBV7-9,CASSLSTGWSTEAFF
NA,TRBV19,CASSPDRNQPQHF
NA,TRBV2,CASISRRGRATEGYTF
NA,TRBV15,CATSTFRDMTTDTQYF
NA,TRBV3-1/TRBV3-2,CASSPDTAEGLSYNSPLHF
NA,TRBV19,CASSPGSNEQFF
once,TRBV9,CASSRSDSVGAGERAFF
NA,TRBV5-1,CASSLRQRNTEAFF
few,TRBV2,CASSGGGNSPLHF
NA,TRBV18,CASSPPSEPNEQYF
few,TRBV2,CSSSGQAYEQYF
NA,TRBV28,CASSLGGGGQGRNQPQHF
NA,TRBV13,CASSLGQGWDYGYGYTF
NA,TRBV19,CASSMSGAGELFF
NA,TRBV18,CASSPIGDGGYNEQFF
NA,TRBV30,CAWSVLGRAEETQYF
NA,TRBV5-1,CASSGGLAGGHEQFF
NA,TRBV27,CASAGQGGQPQHF
NA,TRBV7-6,CASSLGGRTLNTEAFF
once,TRBV9,CASSVGSAQGYYGYTF
NA,TRBV15,CATRTSGIDEQFF
NA,TRBV6-5,CASTSQSGNEQFF
NA,TRBV5-1,CASSQTDRGNTEAFF
NA,TRBV27,CASASGGTYNEQFF
NA,TRBV7-9,CASSSRGLGYGYTF
few,TRBV19,CATGGLLGDTEAFF
NA,TRBV19,CASSPHRDPSPLHF
NA,TRBV27,CASSPRGGASGYTF
NA,TRBV7-2,CASSQGLDYGYTF
NA,TRBV9,CASSEKPGTALTYEQYF
NA,TRBV7-3,CASSFGQGETQYF
NA,TRBV27,CASSLGQQETQYF
few,TRBV7-3,CASSLGAGPKNTEAFF
NA,TRBV24-1,CATSDYSYNEQFF
NA,TRBV23-1,CASSLGTGSRNTEAFF
NA,TRBV4-2,CASSPGTAPYEQYF
NA,TRBV5-5,CASSLSSTDTQYF
once,TRBV10-2,CASSEGPRRQATGNTIYF
NA,TRBV18,CASSPFSSGNTIYF
NA,TRBV11-2,CASSLDPSGANEQFF
NA,TRBV19,CASSREGVSTDTQYF
few,TRBV5-1,CASSADSSYEQYF
once,TRBV4-1,CASSQGNMAGAAQETQYF
NA,TRBV5-4,CATNAGRINSPLHF
NA,TRBV19,CASSMYGGMSYSNQPQHF
NA,TRBV29-1,CSVESASGKSTGELFF
NA,TRBV12-5,CASGPGGSGRVNNEQFF
NA,TRBV3-1/TRBV3-2,CASSQLGGNTEAFF
NA,TRBV18,CASSPPTVYSGNTIYF